A single sample is the source of the 4 T cell receptor beta chains below, sequenced in a study of T cells in localized non-small cell lung cancer. TCRdb keeps only in-frame clones here, not all; method: immunoSEQ multiplex PCR. This sample has around 91,000 clones, with roughly 87% found just once. Material: peripheral blood, obtained before any cancer treatment. Source of these receptors: a man between 40 and 70 years old with stage I squamous cell lung carcinoma.

The chain combines TRBV10-3 with TRBJ1-3; tentatively, D is TRBD1 (5 bases). The CDR3 extends over 15 amino acids. Germline V gives CDR1 ENHRY, CDR2 SYGVKD. With 6 bases removed from V and 0 bases from J, the gap between germline ends came to 12 bases. This CDR3 reads CAIRLDSRSGNTIYF. CDR3 in DNA: TGTGCCATCAGACTCGACAGCCGCTCTGGAAACACCATATATTTT.

This clone was counted a few times. The chain uses TRBV6-6 and TRBJ2-7, with 11 bases fitting TRBD1. V lost 7 bases, J lost 5 bases, and 10 bases stayed unmatched. Germline loops: CDR1 MNHNY, CDR2 SVGAGI (reference sequence). The CDR3 spans 15 residues. This chain's CDR3 is CASTEWGQGVNEQYF. CDR3 DNA sequence: TGTGCCAGCACCGAATGGGGACAGGGGGTCAACGAGCAGTACTTC.

The chain is built from TRBV11-2 and TRBJ2-3; 10 nucleotides align to TRBD2. The CDR3 consists of 15 residues. Germline values: CDR1 SGHAT, CDR2 FQNNGV. With 3 bases clipped from V and 5 bases from J, the junction kept 5 bases outside the gene matches. The CDR3 DNA reads TGTGCCAGCAGCTTGCAGCGGGGGGGCGTAGATACGCAGTATTTT. This gives the protein CASSLQRGGVDTQYF.

The rearrangement uses TRBV19 and TRBJ1-2; perhaps TRBD1 as D (5 bases). The CDR3 spans 17 residues. Trimming took off 6 bases at V and 7 bases at J, with 27 bases between the two ends. The germline V gene encodes CDR1 LNHDA and CDR2 SQIVND (reference sequence). The CDR3 is CASSQIDGAGIVSGYTF. The CDR3, as DNA: TGTGCCAGTAGCCAAATAGATGGGGCAGGGATCGTTAGTGGCTACACCTTC.